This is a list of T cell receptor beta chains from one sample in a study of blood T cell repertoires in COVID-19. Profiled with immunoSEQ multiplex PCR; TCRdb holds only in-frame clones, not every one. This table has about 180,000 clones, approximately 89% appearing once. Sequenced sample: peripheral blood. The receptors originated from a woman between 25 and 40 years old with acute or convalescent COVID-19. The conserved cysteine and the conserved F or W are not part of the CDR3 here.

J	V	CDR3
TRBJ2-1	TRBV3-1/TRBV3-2	ASSEKIGGLAPNEQF
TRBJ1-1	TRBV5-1	ASSVGQGIGAF
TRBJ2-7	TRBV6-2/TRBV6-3	ASSYSRSYEQY
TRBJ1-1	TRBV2	ASREGSGNTEAF
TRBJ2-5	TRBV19	ASSPVRGQGETQY
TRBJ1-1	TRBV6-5	ASGTGSTEAF
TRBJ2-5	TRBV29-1	SAGSGGETQY
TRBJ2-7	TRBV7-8	AGSSQQGSLWEQY
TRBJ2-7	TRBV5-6	ASSLAGAFYEQY
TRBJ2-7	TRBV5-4	ASSSGLAGYEQY
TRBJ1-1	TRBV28	ASRRGGMNTEAF
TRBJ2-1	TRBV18	ASSPSIEQF
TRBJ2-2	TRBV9	ASSVVGGELF
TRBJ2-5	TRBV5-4	ASSLHGEETQY
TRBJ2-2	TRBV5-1	ASSSILGANTGELF
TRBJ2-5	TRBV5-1	ASSRRDRVGTQY
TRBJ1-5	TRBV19	ARQGHSNQPQH
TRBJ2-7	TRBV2	ASSSDRGGEQY
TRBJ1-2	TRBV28	ASSQEQGPYYGYT
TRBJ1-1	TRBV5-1	ASSSPAGVRAEAF
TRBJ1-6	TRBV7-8	ASSLDYGQVVRFSPLH
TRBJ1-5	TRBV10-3	AISEDRGLSSNQPQH
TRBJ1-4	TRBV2	ASLTVRGIEKLF
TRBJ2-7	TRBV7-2	ASSSPRREGLDEQY
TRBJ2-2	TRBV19	ASSIAGNTGELF
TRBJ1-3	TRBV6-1	ASSENSPGDTIY
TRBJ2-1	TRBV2	ASKTERGSYNEQF
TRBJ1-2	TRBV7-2	ASSLQGGYGYT
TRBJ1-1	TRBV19	ASSIGGAQVPGAF
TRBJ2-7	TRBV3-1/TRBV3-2	ASSQNSGSPYEQY
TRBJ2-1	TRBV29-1	SVGTSNEQF
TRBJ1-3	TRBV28	ASSLSTGNTIY